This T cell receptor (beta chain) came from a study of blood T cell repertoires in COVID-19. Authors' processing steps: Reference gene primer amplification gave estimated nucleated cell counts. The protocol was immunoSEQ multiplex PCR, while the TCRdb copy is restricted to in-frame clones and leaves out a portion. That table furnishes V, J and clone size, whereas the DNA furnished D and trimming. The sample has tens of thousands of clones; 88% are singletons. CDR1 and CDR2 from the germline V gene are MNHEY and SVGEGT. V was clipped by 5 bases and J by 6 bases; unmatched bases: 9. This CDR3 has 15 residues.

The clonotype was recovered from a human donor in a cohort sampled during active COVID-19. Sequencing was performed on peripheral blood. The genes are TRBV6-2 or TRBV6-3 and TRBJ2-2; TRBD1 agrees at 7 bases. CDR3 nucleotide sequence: TGTGCCAGCAGTCGGGACAGAGTAATAGCCGGGGAGCTGTTTTTT. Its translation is CASSRDRVIAGELFF.